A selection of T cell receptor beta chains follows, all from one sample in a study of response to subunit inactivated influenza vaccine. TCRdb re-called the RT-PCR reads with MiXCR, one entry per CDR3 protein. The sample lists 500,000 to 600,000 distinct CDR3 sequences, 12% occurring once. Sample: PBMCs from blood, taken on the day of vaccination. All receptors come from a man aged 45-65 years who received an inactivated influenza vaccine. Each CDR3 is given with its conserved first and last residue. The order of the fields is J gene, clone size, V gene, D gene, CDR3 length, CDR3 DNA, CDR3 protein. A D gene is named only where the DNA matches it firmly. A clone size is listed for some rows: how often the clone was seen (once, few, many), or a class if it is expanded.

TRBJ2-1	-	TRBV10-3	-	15	TGTGCCATCACCGAAGGGGACTCCCGGGACAATGAGCAGTTCTTC	CAITEGDSRDNEQFF
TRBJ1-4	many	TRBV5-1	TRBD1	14	TGCGCCAGCAGCCTCACAGGGGGCAATGAAAAACTGTTTTTT	CASSLTGGNEKLFF
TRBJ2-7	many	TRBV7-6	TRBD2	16	TGTGCCAGCAGCTTATACGTAGCGGGAGGGTCGGGGGAGCAGTACTTC	CASSLYVAGGSGEQYF
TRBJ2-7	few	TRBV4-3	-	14	TGCGCCAGCAGCCAAGTCTCCCCAGCTTACGAGCAGTACTTC	CASSQVSPAYEQYF
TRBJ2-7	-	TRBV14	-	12	TGTGCCAGCAGCCAAATTAATCTCGAGCAGTACTTC	CASSQINLEQYF
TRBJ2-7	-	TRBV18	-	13	TGTGCCAGCTCACCACCGGGTCGCTACGAGCAGTACTTC	CASSPPGRYEQYF
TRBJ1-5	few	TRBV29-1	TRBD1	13	TGCAGCGTCGGCAGGGGGGTCAATCAGCCCCAGCATTTT	CSVGRGVNQPQHF
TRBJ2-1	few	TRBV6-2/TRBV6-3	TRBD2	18	TGTGCCAGCAAGTCACCGAGTGGACTAGCGGGGGGATACAATGAGCAGTTCTTC	CASKSPSGLAGGYNEQFF
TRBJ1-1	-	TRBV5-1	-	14	TGCGCCAGCAGCTTGGCTAAGTCGAACACTGAAGCTTTCTTT	CASSLAKSNTEAFF
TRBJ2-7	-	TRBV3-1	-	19	TGTGCCAGCAGCCAAGGCCGTCAGTGGCGCCTTCCAAGCTCCTACGAGCAGTACTTC	CASSQGRQWRLPSSYEQYF
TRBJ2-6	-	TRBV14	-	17	TGTGCCAGCAGCCGGATACCCGACTACTCCGGGGCCAACGTCCTGACTTTC	CASSRIPDYSGANVLTF
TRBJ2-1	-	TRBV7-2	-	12	TGTGCCAGCAGCGCCTCCGGGCCGCAGCAGTTCTTC	CASSASGPQQFF
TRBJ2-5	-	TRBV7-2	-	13	TGTGCCAGCAGTTACACGGCAGGCGTGACCCAGTACTTC	CASSYTAGVTQYF
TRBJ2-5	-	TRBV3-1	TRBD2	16	TGTGCCAGCAGCCTCGGGACTAGCGGGAGTCGGGAGACCCAGTACTTC	CASSLGTSGSRETQYF
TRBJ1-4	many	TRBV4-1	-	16	TGCGCCAGCAGCCAAGATCCCTGGGGAACTAATGAAAAACTGTTTTTT	CASSQDPWGTNEKLFF
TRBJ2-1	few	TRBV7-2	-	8	TGTGCCAGCAGTGGCATGATCTTC	CASSGMIF
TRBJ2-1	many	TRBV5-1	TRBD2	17	TGCGCCAGCAGCTTGGGAACACTAGCGGGGAACTACAATGAGCAGTTCTTC	CASSLGTLAGNYNEQFF
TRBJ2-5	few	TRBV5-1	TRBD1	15	TGCGCCAGCAGCTTAGCAGGACAGGACCTAGAGACCCAGTACTTC	CASSLAGQDLETQYF
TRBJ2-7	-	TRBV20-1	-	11	TGCAGTGCTAGTCTGTCCCACGAGCAGTACTTC	CSASLSHEQYF
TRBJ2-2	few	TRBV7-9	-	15	TGTGCCAGCAGCTTAGAGGGGATCGGAACCGGGGAGCTGTTTTTT	CASSLEGIGTGELFF
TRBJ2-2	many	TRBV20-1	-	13	TGCAGTGTCAGTTACAGGAACACCGGGGAGCTGTTTTTT	CSVSYRNTGELFF
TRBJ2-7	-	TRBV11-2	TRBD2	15	TGTGCCAGCAGCGTAAAGCGGGGGGGCTTAGTCGAGCAGTACTTC	CASSVKRGGLVEQYF
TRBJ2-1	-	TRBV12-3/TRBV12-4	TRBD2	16	TGTGCCAGCAGCCAGACTAGCGGGAGACCCTACAATGAGCAGTTCTTC	CASSQTSGRPYNEQFF
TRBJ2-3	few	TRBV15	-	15	TGTGCCACCAGCAGAGATCGTAGTGGCACAGATACGCAGTATTTT	CATSRDRSGTDTQYF
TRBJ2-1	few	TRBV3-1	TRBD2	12	TGTGCCAGCAGCCTCCTAGCGGGTGAGCAGTTCTTC	CASSLLAGEQFF
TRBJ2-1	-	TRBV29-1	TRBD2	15	TGCAGCGTACTCTTAGCGGGAGGAAGGAACAATGAGCAGTTCTTC	CSVLLAGGRNNEQFF
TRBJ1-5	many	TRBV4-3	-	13	TGCGCCAGCACCTCGAATAGCAATCAGCCCCAGCATTTT	CASTSNSNQPQHF
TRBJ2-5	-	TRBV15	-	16	TGTGCCACCAGCAGAGGTGGTAGCAAGTTCCAAGAGACCCAGTACTTC	CATSRGGSKFQETQYF
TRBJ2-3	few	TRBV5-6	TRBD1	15	TGTGCCAGCAGCTTGCTTGGGACAGGCCGAGATACGCAGTATTTT	CASSLLGTGRDTQYF
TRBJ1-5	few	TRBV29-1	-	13	TGCAGCGTTGTATCCGGTCACGGGCAGCCCCAGCATTTT	CSVVSGHGQPQHF
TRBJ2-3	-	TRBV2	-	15	TGTGCCAGCAGTGTTCGTCCCCACTCCACAGATACGCAGTATTTT	CASSVRPHSTDTQYF
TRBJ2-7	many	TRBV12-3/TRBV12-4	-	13	TGTGCCAGCAGTTTTTTAAGCTCCTACGAGCAGTACTTC	CASSFLSSYEQYF
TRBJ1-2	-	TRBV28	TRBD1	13	TGTGCCAGCAGTCACAGGGGATCCTATGGCTACACCTTC	CASSHRGSYGYTF
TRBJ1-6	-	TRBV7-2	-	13	TGTGCCAGCAGCTTAGGTGGGGCCAGGGACGTTCACTTT	CASSLGGARDVHF
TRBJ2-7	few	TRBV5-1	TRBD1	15	TGCGCCAGCAGCACGGGGACAGGGGGAACCTACGAGCAGTACTTC	CASSTGTGGTYEQYF
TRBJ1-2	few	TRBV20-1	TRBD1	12	TGCAGTGCTCCGACAGGGGGCTATGGCTACACCTTC	CSAPTGGYGYTF
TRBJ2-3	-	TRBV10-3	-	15	TGTGCCATCAGTGAGTCGACTCTGGGGGGATATACGCAGTATTTT	CAISESTLGGYTQYF
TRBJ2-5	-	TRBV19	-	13	TGTGCCAGTAGTACTACTCCCCAGGGGACCCAGTACTTC	CASSTTPQGTQYF
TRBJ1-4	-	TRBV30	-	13	TGTGCCTGGAATTCGCTAGTTGATGAAAAACTGTTTTTT	CAWNSLVDEKLFF
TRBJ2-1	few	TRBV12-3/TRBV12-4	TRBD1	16	TGTGCCAGCAGTCTCAGGACAGGGGGCTGGGGGAATGAGCAGTTCTTC	CASSLRTGGWGNEQFF
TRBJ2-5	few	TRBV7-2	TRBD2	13	TGTGCCAGCAGCCCGGGACTAACGGAGACCCAGTACTTC	CASSPGLTETQYF
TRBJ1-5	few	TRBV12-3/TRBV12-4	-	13	TGTGCCACCGCCGGGGACGGGAGTCAGCCCCAGCATTTT	CATAGDGSQPQHF
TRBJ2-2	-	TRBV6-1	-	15	TGTGCCACCTCCCTGCGAGGGGTCCCTCCCTGGGAGCTGTTTTTT	CATSLRGVPPWELFF
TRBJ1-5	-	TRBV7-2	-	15	TGTGCCAGCAGCTCCAGCGGACGGGGAAATCAGCCCCAGCATTTT	CASSSSGRGNQPQHF
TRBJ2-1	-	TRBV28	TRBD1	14	TGTGCCAGCATCCGACAGGGGCCGGGGGATGAGCAGTTCTTC	CASIRQGPGDEQFF
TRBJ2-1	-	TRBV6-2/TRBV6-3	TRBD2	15	TGTGCCAGCACCCAGCTAGCGGCACCCTACAATGAGCAGTTCTTC	CASTQLAAPYNEQFF
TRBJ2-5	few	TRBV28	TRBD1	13	TGTGCCACCATGGACAGGGTCCAAGAGACCCAGTACTTC	CATMDRVQETQYF
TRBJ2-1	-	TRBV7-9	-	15	TGTGCCAGCAGCTTAGACGGGTTTACCTACAATGAGCAGTTCTTC	CASSLDGFTYNEQFF
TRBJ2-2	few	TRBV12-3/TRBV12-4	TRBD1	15	TGTGCCAGCAGCCCCCGGGACAGGGGAGGCGGGGAGCTGTTTTTT	CASSPRDRGGGELFF
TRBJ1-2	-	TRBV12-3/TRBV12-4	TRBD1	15	TGTGCCAGCAGTTTAGATCGACAGGGGATAAGTGGCTACACCTTC	CASSLDRQGISGYTF
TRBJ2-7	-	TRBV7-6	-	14	TGTGCCAGCAGCTTAGCGATCGACGCCTACGAGCAGTACTTC	CASSLAIDAYEQYF